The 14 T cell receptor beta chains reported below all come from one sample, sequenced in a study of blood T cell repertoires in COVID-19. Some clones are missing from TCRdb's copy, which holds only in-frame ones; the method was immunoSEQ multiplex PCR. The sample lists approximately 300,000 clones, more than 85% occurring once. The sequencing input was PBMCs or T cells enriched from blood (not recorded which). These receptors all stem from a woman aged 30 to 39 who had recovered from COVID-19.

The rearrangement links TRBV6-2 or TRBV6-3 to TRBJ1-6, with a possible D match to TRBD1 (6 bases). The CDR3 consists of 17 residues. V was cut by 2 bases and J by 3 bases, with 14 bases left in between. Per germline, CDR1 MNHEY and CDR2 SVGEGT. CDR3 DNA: TGTGCCAGCAGTTACGCCAGGACAGTGGACTATAATTCACCCCTCCACTTT. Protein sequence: CASSYARTVDYNSPLHF.

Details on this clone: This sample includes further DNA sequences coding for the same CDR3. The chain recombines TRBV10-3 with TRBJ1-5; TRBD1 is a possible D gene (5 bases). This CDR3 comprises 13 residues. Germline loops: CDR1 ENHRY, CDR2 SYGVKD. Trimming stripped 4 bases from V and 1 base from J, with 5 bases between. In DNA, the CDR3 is TGTGCCATCAGTGCAGGGAGCAATCAGCCCCAGCATTTT. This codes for CAISAGSNQPQHF.

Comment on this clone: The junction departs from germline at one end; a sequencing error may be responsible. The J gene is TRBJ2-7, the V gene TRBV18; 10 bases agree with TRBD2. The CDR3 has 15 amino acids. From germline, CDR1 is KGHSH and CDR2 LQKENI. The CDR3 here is CTSSPRTSGTGEQYF. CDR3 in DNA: TGTACCAGCTCGCCCCGAACTAGCGGGACAGGTGAGCAGTACTTC.

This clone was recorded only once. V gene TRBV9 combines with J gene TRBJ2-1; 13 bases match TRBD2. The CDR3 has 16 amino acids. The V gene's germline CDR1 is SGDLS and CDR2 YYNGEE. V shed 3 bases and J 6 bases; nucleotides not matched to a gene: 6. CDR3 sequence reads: CASSARLAGGLNEQFF. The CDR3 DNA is TGTGCCAGCAGCGCCCGACTAGCGGGAGGACTCAATGAGCAGTTCTTC.

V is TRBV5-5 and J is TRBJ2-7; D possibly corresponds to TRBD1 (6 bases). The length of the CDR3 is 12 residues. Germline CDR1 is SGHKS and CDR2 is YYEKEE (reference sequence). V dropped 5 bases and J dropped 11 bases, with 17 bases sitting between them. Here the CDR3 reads CASSMTGSSEYF. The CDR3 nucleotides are TGTGCCAGCAGTATGACAGGATCCTCTGAGTACTTC.

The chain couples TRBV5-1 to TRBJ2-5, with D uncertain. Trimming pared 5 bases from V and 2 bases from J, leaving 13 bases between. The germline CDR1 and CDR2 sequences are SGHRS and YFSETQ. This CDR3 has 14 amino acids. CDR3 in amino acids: CASSTGQAQETQYF. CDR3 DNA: TGCGCCAGCAGTACTGGGCAAGCTCAAGAGACCCAGTACTTC.

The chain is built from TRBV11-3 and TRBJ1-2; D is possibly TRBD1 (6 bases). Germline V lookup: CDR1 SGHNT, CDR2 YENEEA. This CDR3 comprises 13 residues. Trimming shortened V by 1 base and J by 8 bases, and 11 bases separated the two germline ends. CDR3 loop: CASSLGSGEGYTF. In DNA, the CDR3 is TGTGCCAGCAGCTTAGGTTCAGGGGAAGGCTACACCTTC.

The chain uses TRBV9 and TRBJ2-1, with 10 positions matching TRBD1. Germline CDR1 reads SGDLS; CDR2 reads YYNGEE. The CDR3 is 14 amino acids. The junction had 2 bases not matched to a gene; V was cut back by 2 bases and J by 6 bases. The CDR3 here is CASSVRDRGNEQFF. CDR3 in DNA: TGTGCCAGCAGCGTTAGGGACAGGGGCAATGAGCAGTTCTTC. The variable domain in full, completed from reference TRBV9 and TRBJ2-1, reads DSGVTQTPKHLITATGQRVTLRCSPRSGDLSVYWYQQSLDQGLQFLIQYYNGEERAKGNILERFSAQQFPDLHSELNLSSLELGDSALYFCASSVRDRGNEQFFGPGTRLTVL.

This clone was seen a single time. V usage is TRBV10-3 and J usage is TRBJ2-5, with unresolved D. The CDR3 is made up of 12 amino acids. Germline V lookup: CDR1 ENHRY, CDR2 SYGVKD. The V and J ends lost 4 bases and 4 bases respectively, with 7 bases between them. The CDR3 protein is CAISGGAETQYF. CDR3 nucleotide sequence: TGTGCCATCAGTGGCGGTGCAGAGACCCAGTACTTC.

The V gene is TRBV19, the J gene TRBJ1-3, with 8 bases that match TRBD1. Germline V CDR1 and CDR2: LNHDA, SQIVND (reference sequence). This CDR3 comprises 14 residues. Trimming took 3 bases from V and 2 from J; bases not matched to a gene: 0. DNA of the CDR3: TGTGCCAGTAGTATGACAGGGGCTGGAAACACCATATATTTT. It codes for CASSMTGAGNTIYF.

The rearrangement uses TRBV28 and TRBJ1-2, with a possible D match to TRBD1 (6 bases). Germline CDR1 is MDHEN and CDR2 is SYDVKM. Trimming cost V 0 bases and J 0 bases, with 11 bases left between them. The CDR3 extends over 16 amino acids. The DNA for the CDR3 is TGTGCCAGCAGTTTATGGGGGACACCCGCTAACTATGGCTACACCTTC. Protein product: CASSLWGTPANYGYTF.

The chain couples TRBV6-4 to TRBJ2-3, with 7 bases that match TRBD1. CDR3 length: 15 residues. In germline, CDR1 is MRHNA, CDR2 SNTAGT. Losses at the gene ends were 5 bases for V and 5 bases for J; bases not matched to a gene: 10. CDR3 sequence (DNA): TGTGCCAGCAGTCGACAGGGTCTCCGGGGAGATACGCAGTATTTT. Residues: CASSRQGLRGDTQYF.

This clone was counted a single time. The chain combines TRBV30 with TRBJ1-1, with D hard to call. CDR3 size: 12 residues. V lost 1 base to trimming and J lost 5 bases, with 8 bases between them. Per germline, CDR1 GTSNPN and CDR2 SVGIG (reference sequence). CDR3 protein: CAWSGSNTEAFF. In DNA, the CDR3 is TGTGCCTGGAGTGGTAGCAATACTGAAGCTTTCTTT. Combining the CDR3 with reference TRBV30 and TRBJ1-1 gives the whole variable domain SQTIHQWPATLVQPVGSPLSLECTVEGTSNPNLYWYRQAAGRGLQLLFYSVGIGQISSEVPQNLSASRPQDRQFILSSKKLLLSDSGFYLCAWSGSNTEAFFGQGTRLTVV.

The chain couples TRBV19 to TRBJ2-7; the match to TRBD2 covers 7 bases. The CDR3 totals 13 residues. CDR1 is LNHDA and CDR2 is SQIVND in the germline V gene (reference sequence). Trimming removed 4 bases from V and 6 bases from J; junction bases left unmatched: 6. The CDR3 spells CASSTYTGGEQYF. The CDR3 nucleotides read TGTGCCAGTAGTACGTACACGGGGGGCGAGCAGTACTTC.